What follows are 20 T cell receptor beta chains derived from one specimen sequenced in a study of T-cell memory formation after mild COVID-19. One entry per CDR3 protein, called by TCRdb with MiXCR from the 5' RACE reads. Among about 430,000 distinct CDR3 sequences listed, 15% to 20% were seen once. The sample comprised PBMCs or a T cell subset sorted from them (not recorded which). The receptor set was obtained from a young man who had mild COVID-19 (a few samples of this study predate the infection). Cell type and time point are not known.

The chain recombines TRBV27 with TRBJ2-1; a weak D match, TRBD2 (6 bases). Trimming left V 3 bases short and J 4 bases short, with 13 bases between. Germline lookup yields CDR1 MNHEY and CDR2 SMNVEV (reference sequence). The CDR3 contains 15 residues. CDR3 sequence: CASSLVGDLYNEQFF. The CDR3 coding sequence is TGTGCCAGCAGTTTGGTCGGGGACTTATACAATGAGCAGTTCTTC.

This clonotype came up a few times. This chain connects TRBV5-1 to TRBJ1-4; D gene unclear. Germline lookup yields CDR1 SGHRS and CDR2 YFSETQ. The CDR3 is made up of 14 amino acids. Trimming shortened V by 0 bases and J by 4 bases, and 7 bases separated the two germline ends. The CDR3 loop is CASSLADGNEKLFF. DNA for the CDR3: TGCGCCAGCAGCTTGGCGGACGGTAATGAAAAACTGTTTTTT.

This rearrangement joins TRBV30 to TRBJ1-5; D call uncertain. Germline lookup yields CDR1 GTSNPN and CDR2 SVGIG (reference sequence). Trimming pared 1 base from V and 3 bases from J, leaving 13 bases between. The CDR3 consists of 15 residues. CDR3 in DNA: TGTGCCTGGAGTGGGGTGGGATCCCCCAATCAGCCCCAGCATTTT. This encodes CAWSGVGSPNQPQHF.

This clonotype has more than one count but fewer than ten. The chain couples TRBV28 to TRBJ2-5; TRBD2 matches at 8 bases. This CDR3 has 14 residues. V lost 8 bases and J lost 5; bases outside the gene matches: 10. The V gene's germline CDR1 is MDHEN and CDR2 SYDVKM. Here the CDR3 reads CASPSSGGGETQYF. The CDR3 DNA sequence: TGTGCCAGCCCATCCAGCGGGGGCGGGGAGACCCAGTACTTC. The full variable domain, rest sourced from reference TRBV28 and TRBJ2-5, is DVKVTQSSRYLVKRTGEKVFLECVQDMDHENMFWYRQDPGLGLRLIYFSYDVKMKEKGDIPEGYSVSREKKERFSLILESASTNQTSMYLCASPSSGGGETQYFGPGTRLLVL.

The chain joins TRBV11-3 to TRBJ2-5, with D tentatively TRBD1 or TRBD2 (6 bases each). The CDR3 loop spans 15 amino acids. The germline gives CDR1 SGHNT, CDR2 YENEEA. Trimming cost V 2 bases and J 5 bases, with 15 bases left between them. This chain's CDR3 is CASSLSVGGYETQYF. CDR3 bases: TGTGCCAGCAGCTTATCCGTGGGGGGCTACGAGACCCAGTACTTC.

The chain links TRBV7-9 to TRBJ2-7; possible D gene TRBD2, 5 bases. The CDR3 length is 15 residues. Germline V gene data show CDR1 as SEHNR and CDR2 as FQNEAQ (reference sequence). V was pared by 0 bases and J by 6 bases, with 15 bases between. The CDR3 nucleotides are TGTGCCAGCAGCTTAGCTAGCGTGGGGATCTCCGAGCAGTACTTC. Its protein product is CASSLASVGISEQYF.

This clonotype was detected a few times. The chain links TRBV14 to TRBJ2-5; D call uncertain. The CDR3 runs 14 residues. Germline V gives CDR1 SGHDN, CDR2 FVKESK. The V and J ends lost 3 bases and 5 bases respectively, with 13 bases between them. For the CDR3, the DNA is TGTGCCAGCAGCCAGCGTCTTTTGGGGGAGACCCAGTACTTC. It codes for CASSQRLLGETQYF. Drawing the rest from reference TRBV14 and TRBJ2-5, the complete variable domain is EAGVTQFPSHSVIEKGQTVTLRCDPISGHDNLYWYRRVMGKEIKFLLHFVKESKQDESGMPNNRFLAERTGGTYSTLKVQPAELEDSGVYFCASSQRLLGETQYFGPGTRLLVL.

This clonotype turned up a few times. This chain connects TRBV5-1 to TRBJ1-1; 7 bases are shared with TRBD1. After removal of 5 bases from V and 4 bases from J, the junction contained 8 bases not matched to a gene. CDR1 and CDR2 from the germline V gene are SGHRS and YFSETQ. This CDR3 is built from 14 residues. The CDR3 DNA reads TGCGCCAGCAGTTCGAGGGGGCAGGGCACTGAAGCTTTCTTT. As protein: CASSSRGQGTEAFF.

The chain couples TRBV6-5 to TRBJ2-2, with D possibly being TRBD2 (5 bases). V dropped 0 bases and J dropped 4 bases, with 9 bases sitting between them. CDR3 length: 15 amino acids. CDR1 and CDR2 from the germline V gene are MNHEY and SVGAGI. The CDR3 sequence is CASSYSTGITGELFF. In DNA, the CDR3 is TGTGCCAGCAGTTACTCGACGGGGATCACCGGGGAGCTGTTTTTT.

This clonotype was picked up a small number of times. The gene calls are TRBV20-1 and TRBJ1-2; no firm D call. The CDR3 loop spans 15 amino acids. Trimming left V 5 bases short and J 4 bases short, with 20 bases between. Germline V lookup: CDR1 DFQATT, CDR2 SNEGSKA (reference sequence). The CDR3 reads CSAFDPTVWSYGYTF. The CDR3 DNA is TGCAGTGCTTTCGACCCGACCGTCTGGAGCTATGGCTACACCTTC.

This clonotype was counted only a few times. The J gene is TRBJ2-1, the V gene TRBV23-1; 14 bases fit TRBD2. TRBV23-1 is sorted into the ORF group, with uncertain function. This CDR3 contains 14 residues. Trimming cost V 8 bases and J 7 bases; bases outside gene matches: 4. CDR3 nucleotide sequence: TGCGCCAGCCGGGGACTAGCGGGGGAAAATGAGCAGTTCTTC. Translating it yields CASRGLAGENEQFF.

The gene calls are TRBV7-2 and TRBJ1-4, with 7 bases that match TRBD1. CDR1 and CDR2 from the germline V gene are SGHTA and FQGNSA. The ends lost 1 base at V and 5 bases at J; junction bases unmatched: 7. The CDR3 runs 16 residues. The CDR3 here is CASSLGLRDRNEKLFF. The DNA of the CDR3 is TGTGCCAGCAGCTTAGGACTCCGGGACAGAAATGAAAAACTGTTTTTT.

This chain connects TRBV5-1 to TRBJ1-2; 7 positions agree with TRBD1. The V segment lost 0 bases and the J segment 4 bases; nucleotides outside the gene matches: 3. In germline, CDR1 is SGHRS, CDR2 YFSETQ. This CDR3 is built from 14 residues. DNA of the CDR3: TGCGCCAGCAGCTTGGGACAGGGTGGCTATGGCTACACCTTC. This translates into CASSLGQGGYGYTF.

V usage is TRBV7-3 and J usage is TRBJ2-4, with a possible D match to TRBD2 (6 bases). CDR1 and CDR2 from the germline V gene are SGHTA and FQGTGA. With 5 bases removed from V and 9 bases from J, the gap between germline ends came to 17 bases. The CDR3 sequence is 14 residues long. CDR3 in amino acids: CASSKTRGGTIQYF. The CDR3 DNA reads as TGTGCCAGCAGCAAGACACGGGGAGGAACCATTCAGTACTTC.

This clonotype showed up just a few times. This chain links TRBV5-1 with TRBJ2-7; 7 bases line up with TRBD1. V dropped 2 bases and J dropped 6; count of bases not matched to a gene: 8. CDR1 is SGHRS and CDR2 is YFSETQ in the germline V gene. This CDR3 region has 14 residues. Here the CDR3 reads CASSLGDSRPEQYF. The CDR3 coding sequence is TGCGCCAGCAGCTTAGGGGACAGTCGTCCCGAGCAGTACTTC.

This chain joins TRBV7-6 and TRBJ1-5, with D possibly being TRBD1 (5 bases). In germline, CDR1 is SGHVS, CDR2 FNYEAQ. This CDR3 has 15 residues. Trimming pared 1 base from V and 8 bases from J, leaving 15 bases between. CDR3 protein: CASSLDDRRGEPQHF. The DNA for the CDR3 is TGTGCCAGCAGCTTAGACGACCGGAGGGGTGAGCCCCAGCATTTT. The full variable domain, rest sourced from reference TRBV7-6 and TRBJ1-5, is GAGVSQSPRYKVTKRGQDVALRCDPISGHVSLYWYRQALGQGPEFLTYFNYEAQQDKSGLPNDRFSAERPEGSISTLTIQRTEQRDSAMYRCASSLDDRRGEPQHFGDGTRLSIL.

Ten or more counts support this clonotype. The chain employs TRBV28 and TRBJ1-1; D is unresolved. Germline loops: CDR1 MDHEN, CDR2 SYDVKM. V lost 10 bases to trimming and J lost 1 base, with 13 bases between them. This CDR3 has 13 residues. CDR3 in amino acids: CATELFGNTEAFF. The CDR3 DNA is TGTGCCACCGAGCTTTTCGGGAACACTGAAGCTTTCTTT.

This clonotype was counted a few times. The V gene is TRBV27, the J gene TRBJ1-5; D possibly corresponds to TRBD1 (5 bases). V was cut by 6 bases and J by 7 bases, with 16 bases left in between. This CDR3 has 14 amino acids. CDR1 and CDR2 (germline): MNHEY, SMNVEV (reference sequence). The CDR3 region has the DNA TGTGCCAGCAGACACGGGGCTTGGGGGCAGCCCCAGCATTTT. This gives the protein CASRHGAWGQPQHF.

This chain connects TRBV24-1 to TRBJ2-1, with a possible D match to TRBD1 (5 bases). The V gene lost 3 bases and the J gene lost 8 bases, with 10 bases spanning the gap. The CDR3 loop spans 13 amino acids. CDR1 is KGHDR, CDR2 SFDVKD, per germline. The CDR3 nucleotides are TGTGCCACCAGTGATGCGACAGAGGATGAGCAGTTCTTC. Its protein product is CATSDATEDEQFF.

The CDR3 DNA is TGTGCCAGCAGTCCCGGGACAGGGAGTTACTCTGAAGCTTTCTTT. The encoded protein is CASSPGTGSYSEAFF. The V call is TRBV6-6, the J call TRBJ1-1, with 9 nucleotides matching TRBD1. Germline V lookup: CDR1 MNHNY, CDR2 SVGAGI (reference sequence). This CDR3 is built from 15 residues. The ends lost 5 bases at V and 6 bases at J; junction bases unmatched: 10.